One and the same sample provided the 5 T cell receptor beta chains below, sequenced in a study of blood T cell repertoires in COVID-19. Profiling relied on immunoSEQ multiplex PCR, and the TCRdb table lists in-frame clones only, not all of them. The sample lists 390,000 or so clones, under 85% occurring once. Sequences were obtained from PBMCs or T cells enriched from blood (not recorded which). Receptors originate from a woman between 50 and 59 years old who had recovered from COVID-19.

This sequence joins TRBV9 and TRBJ1-3; D is uncertain. Germline CDR1 and CDR2: SGDLS and YYNGEE. This CDR3 has 16 amino acids. The V gene lost 3 bases and the J gene lost 2 bases, with 15 bases spanning the gap. The CDR3 is CASSAGDTRAGNTIYF. The CDR3 DNA is TGTGCCAGCAGCGCCGGCGACACGAGGGCTGGAAACACCATATATTTT.

The V gene is TRBV27, the J gene TRBJ2-7; weak D call: TRBD1 (6 bases). CDR3 length equals 17 residues. Germline V gene data show CDR1 as MNHEY and CDR2 as SMNVEV (reference sequence). Deletions cut 6 bases from V and 2 bases from J, with 23 bases between. Here the CDR3 reads CASRSLGAFERPYEQYF. In DNA, the CDR3 is TGTGCCAGCAGGAGTTTGGGGGCGTTCGAACGACCCTACGAGCAGTACTTC.

The chain is built from TRBV6-2 or TRBV6-3 and TRBJ2-1; 9 bases are a match to TRBD2. This CDR3 spans 16 amino acids. After removal of 2 bases from V and 7 bases from J, the junction contained 9 bases not matched to a gene. The germline V gene encodes CDR1 MNHEY and CDR2 SVGEGT. The CDR3 sequence: CASSYQAGGPRNEQFF. CDR3 in DNA: TGTGCCAGCAGTTACCAGGCGGGAGGGCCGCGGAATGAGCAGTTCTTC.

The gene calls are TRBV6-2 or TRBV6-3 and TRBJ1-2; 7 positions match TRBD1. The CDR3 has 15 residues. V trimming: 6 bases; J trimming: 3 bases; junction bases outside the gene matches: 10. Germline values: CDR1 MNHEY, CDR2 SVGEGT. CDR3 nucleotides: TGTGCCAGCAGCACGTACTCCACAGGGGACTATGGCTACACCTTC. Its protein is CASSTYSTGDYGYTF.

This chain joins TRBV3-1 (or the pseudogene TRBV3-2) and TRBJ1-2; D possibly corresponds to TRBD1 (6 bases). The CDR3 covers 15 residues. V lost 4 bases, J lost 4 bases, and 16 bases lay in between. Germline V gene sequence: CDR1 LGHDT, CDR2 YNNKEL (reference sequence). CDR3 protein: CASSPPGTISYGYTF. The DNA of the CDR3 is TGTGCCAGCAGCCCCCCAGGGACAATAAGCTATGGCTACACCTTC.